These T cell receptor beta chains were read from a single sample in a study of T-cell memory formation after mild COVID-19. TCRdb used MiXCR to reprocess the 5' RACE reads, holding one entry per CDR3 protein. Among 470,000 or so distinct CDR3 sequences listed, 15% to 20% were seen once. The source material was PBMCs or a T cell subset sorted from them (not recorded which). All receptors derive from an adult woman who had mild COVID-19 (a few samples of this study predate the infection). Cell type and time point are not known. The CDR3 runs from the conserved cysteine through the conserved F or W. D genes are given only for firm matches. Part of the rows lack a size; the others show once, few, many or a class for expanded clones.

V	size	D	J	CDR3	DNA
TRBV7-9	few	TRBD1	TRBJ1-1	CASSTGQGFMNTEAFF	TGTGCCAGCAGCACCGGACAGGGTTTTATGAACACTGAAGCTTTCTTT
TRBV4-3	.	.	TRBJ2-6	CASSQDRTSGANVLTF	TGCGCCAGCAGCCAAGATCGCACCTCTGGGGCCAACGTCCTGACTTTC
TRBV9	.	TRBD2	TRBJ2-1	CASSQRLAENYNEQFF	TGTGCCAGCAGCCAACGACTAGCGGAAAACTACAATGAGCAGTTCTTC
TRBV6-5	many	TRBD1	TRBJ1-2	CATQKTGRNYGYTF	TGTGCCACTCAGAAGACAGGGCGGAATTATGGCTACACCTTC
TRBV5-5	.	.	TRBJ2-1	CASSPGSGSDEQFF	TGTGCCAGCAGCCCCGGTTCAGGGTCCGATGAGCAGTTCTTC
TRBV7-9	.	.	TRBJ2-1	CASSSTSPSYNEQFF	TGTGCCAGCAGCTCAACATCGCCTTCTTACAATGAGCAGTTCTTC
TRBV5-1	few	TRBD1	TRBJ1-2	CASSSTERDRGIGGYTF	TGCGCCAGCAGCTCGACTGAGAGGGACAGGGGAATTGGCGGCTACACCTTC
TRBV18	few	.	TRBJ1-5	CASSPDGTQPQHF	TGTGCCAGCTCACCGGATGGAACTCAGCCCCAGCATTTT
TRBV2	.	.	TRBJ1-2	CASSEAGSRHRSRIYYGYTF	TGTGCCAGCAGTGAAGCGGGGTCTCGGCACCGGAGTAGGATTTACTATGGCTACACCTTC
TRBV24-1	.	TRBD2	TRBJ2-7	CATSALAGGPHEQYF	TGTGCCACCAGTGCTCTAGCGGGAGGGCCCCACGAGCAGTACTTC
TRBV12-3/TRBV12-4	few	TRBD1	TRBJ1-1	CASSHRQGARTEAFF	TGTGCCAGCAGTCACAGACAGGGGGCTCGGACTGAAGCTTTCTTT
TRBV7-9	few	.	TRBJ1-1	CASSLAGAGPLNTEAFF	TGTGCCAGCAGCTTAGCCGGGGCAGGGCCCTTGAACACTGAAGCTTTCTTT
TRBV18	few	TRBD1	TRBJ1-2	CASSPWDRENYGYTF	TGTGCCAGCTCACCCTGGGACAGGGAGAACTATGGCTACACCTTC
TRBV7-2	few	.	TRBJ2-3	CASSLQADTDTQYF	TGTGCCAGCAGCCTTCAAGCGGACACAGATACGCAGTATTTT
TRBV9	.	TRBD1	TRBJ1-1	CASSVAQLPGQGSAEAFF	TGTGCCAGCAGCGTAGCCCAACTACCGGGACAGGGTTCGGCTGAAGCTTTCTTT
TRBV2	.	.	TRBJ1-2	CASDGTGEANYGYTF	TGTGCCAGCGATGGGACGGGGGAAGCTAACTATGGCTACACCTTC
TRBV4-2	many	.	TRBJ2-7	CASSPGPTSYEQYF	TGTGCCAGCAGCCCCGGACCGACCTCCTACGAGCAGTACTTC
TRBV9	.	.	TRBJ2-2	CASSPSVGYTGELFF	TGTGCCAGCAGCCCGAGCGTGGGGTACACCGGGGAGCTGTTTTTT
TRBV25-1	.	.	TRBJ2-5	CASSKTGTETQYF	TGTGCCAGCAGTAAGACCGGGACTGAGACCCAGTACTTC
TRBV6-6	few	.	TRBJ2-7	CASSYPGTGEQYF	TGTGCCAGCAGTTACCCCGGGACTGGCGAGCAGTACTTC
TRBV12-3/TRBV12-4	many	TRBD2	TRBJ2-1	CASSGLAGVRNEQFF	TGTGCCAGCAGTGGCCTAGCGGGAGTTCGGAATGAGCAGTTCTTC
TRBV4-2	.	.	TRBJ1-4	CASSQDWEVSGKLFF	TGTGCCAGCAGCCAAGATTGGGAAGTTAGTGGAAAACTGTTTTTT
TRBV20-1	few	TRBD1	TRBJ2-3	CSARDFRTGGEDTQYF	TGCAGTGCTAGAGATTTTAGGACAGGGGGTGAAGATACGCAGTATTTT
TRBV5-5	few	.	TRBJ1-1	CASSLIPGARENTEAFF	TGTGCCAGCAGCTTGATTCCGGGGGCCAGGGAGAACACTGAAGCTTTCTTT
TRBV5-1	many	TRBD1	TRBJ2-7	CASSLGQGLYEQYF	TGTGCCAGCAGCCTGGGACAGGGTTTGTACGAGCAGTACTTC
TRBV7-9	.	.	TRBJ1-5	CASSSEASSNQPQHF	TGTGCCAGCAGTTCAGAGGCATCTAGCAATCAGCCCCAGCATTTT
TRBV15	few	.	TRBJ2-2	CAIGGTVNTGELFF	TGTGCCATTGGCGGGACGGTCAACACCGGGGAGCTGTTTTTT
TRBV25-1	.	.	TRBJ1-1	CASRTTGQGHPFF	TGTGCCAGCCGAACAACCGGACAAGGGCACCCTTTCTTT